The present TCR beta chain was sequenced within a study of cytomegalovirus exposure and HLA in healthy donors listed by TCRdb under 2017. Regarding the complete study: According to an earlier analysis of around 600 of the donors, 150 million to 200 million T cells yielded roughly 100 million unique TCR beta sequences and 250 to 350 Gb of sequence data. An early release covering roughly 580 HLA-typed donors comprised around 300 gigabases of sequencing data and some 79 million unique TCR sequences. Of the 300 to 450 genotyped donors, about 80% fell in the genetic ancestry cluster associated with self-reported Caucasian donors. The aim of the study was to test whether cataloging public T cell receptors could identify signatures of past pathogen exposure. Using immunosequencing, the study profiled T cell repertoires from roughly 650 subjects and related those repertoires to cytomegalovirus serostatus. In addition to the first cohort of 500 to 850 subjects, a separate validation cohort of 120 different subjects was used. High-throughput TCR immunosequencing, statistical association of individual TCRs with disease status, and machine learning were combined to predict cytomegalovirus infection status. To study patterns of TCR occurrence, a later analysis re-analyzed previously published TCR beta repertoires from 666 donors and added high-resolution HLA genotyping. In the later analysis, no new phenotypic data were used to find candidate immune exposures; instead, reliance was placed on TCR beta sequences and their occurrence across donors. An earlier analysis of some 600 of the donors applied high-throughput TCR beta sequencing to assess whether each TCR beta V gene segment acted as functional or pseudogenic. Alongside the repertoire data, information on donor age, sex, ethnicity and CMV serostatus was compiled. A later genetic analysis took genome-wide SNP genotypes for about three fifths of the 666 donors and used that subset as a discovery cohort. All discovery cohort repertoires had been generated using a single sequencing platform. HLA typing covered class I and class II loci at four-digit resolution. The number of typed donors differed by locus: 629-630 for A, B, C, DRB1 and DQB1; approximately 520 for DQA1; around 580 for DPA1; and approximately 450 for DPB1. Several DR-DQ haplotypes were treated as single units for association and clustering because of strong linkage in the cohort. Among almost 400 genotyped donors of the cohort, an average of about 240,000 unique TCR beta nucleotide sequences were sequenced per donor, 15% to 20% of them non-productive.

On the study overall, not on this receptor specifically: The 87-base-pair reads could not distinguish some IMGT-functional V segments, including TRBV6-2 and TRBV6-3, so those segments were excluded. The authors suggested that the approach could potentially be extended to other disease states and immunological phenotypes. In a later genetic analysis, a missense DCLRE1C variant was associated with V-gene and J-gene trimming of TCR beta chains, and the association was replicated in an independent cohort. According to a later genetic analysis, donors in an Asian-associated ancestry cluster had fewer N-insertions in productive TCRs than the roughly 700-donor mean. In both the original and validation cohorts, the classifier was reported to diagnose cytomegalovirus status with high specificity and sensitivity. Because HLA typing was missing for some donors at each locus, association tests included only the typed subset. A later analysis found that most CMV-associated TCR beta chains appeared HLA-restricted, with HLA associations seemingly driven largely by CMV exposure. The sequencing pipeline was judged likely to have produced a cluster of highly shared sequence variants as a technical artifact. The only immune exposure information available for the cohort was CMV serostatus. In an earlier analysis of approximately 590 of the donors, most TCR beta V segments were observed in productive rearrangements about 90% or about 30% of the time, broadly matching IMGT annotations. Assigning TCR associations to individual alleles was difficult when HLA alleles, especially DR and DQ, strongly co-occurred. This cohort had only TCR beta chains sequenced, and the lack of alpha or paired-chain data limited which features could be detected. A later analysis reported that several top co-occurrence clusters appeared linked to parvovirus B19, influenza, CMV and Epstein-Barr virus. Compared with equally common non-associated chains, HLA-associated TCR beta chains in a later analysis were more clonally expanded and had lower generation probabilities. A total of 164 TCR beta chains were listed by the study as associated with cytomegalovirus. Roughly uniform sequencing depth across donors was assumed in presence/absence analyses, although this assumption may not hold. Three of the identified cytomegalovirus-associated TCR beta chains were confirmed in vitro to be specific for cytomegalovirus antigens. A further reported finding was that TCR beta sequences accurately predicted the HLA-A and HLA-B alleles for most subjects in the first cohort. While some public TCRs were present in many individuals, most TCR sequences turned up only very rarely across donors. Linkage disequilibrium might explain the correlated functional status among segregating V segments, but an unknown experimental factor could not be ruled out. At a false discovery rate of 0.05, a later analysis linked roughly 17,000 TCR beta sequences to specific HLA alleles. A later analysis found that TCR association rates varied across HLA loci, with DRB1 alleles showing the most associated TCRs and HLA-C alleles the fewest. Seventeen rarely observed V segments, including chromosome 9 orphons, were excluded from the earlier analysis of a few hundred of the donors because counts were too low.

The library was produced with the immunoSEQ multiplex PCR assay. A mixture of 60 forward primers for TCR Vbeta segments and 13 reverse primers for TCR Jbeta segments was used in the multiplex PCR. The CDR3 region of rearranged TCR beta genes was amplified from genomic DNA with a multiplex PCR assay. On the Illumina HiSeq System, the amplified TCR beta libraries were sequenced as 87-base-pair reads. Processing in the source paper ran as follows. A later analysis tallied 80 million to 95 million unique TCR beta chains across the 660 or so repertoires, and 10 million to 11 million of those chains were shared by two or more donors. A nearest-neighbor algorithm error-corrected the raw reads and collapsed the reads into unique sequences, merging closely related sequences to remove PCR and sequencing errors. Alignment of CDR3 sequences to IMGT reference sequences was used to assign V, D and J gene segments. For a sequence to be retained, at least a six-nucleotide match to both a V gene segment and a J gene segment was required. A rearrangement was called productive if the CDR3 had no stop codons and remained in frame with V and J, and every other rearrangement was called non-productive. Following IMGT convention, CDR3 was defined as the stretch from the second conserved V-encoded cysteine up to the conserved J-encoded phenylalanine. The earlier analysis of about 560 of the donors excluded any sequence lacking an unambiguous match to a single V gene segment. An earlier analysis of around 600 of the donors classified V segments as functional when productive rearrangements were above 56.7% and as segregating when the standard deviation between donors was above 5%. A statistical classification framework was built to diagnose cytomegalovirus status from the catalog of TCR beta chain sequences. V and J gene assignment, in a later analysis, came from comparing TCR nucleotide sequences with IMGT/GENE-DB human TR gene sequences. A later analysis assigned CDR3 sequences and most-parsimonious VDJ recombination scenarios with the TCRdist pipeline. A later analysis defined each TCR beta chain by its CDR3 amino acid sequence plus V-gene family, and excluded reads lacking a unique V-gene family. A later analysis removed over 500 highly shared, low-generation-probability nucleotide sequences to deal with suspected cross-contamination and a sequencing artifact. In a later analysis, a clonal expansion index for each public chain was calculated from normalized within-repertoire ranks of inferred template counts. In a later analysis, generation probabilities were computed using a VDJ recombination model fitted to out-of-frame rearrangements, and the results were checked against IGoR. A later analysis scored TCR-TCR, TCR-HLA and TCR-CMV co-occurrence with hypergeometric tests, applying a repertoire-size bias correction to TCR pairs. To estimate false discovery rates, a later analysis permuted the HLA or CMV assignments 20 times. In a later analysis, co-occurring TCRs were grouped using DBSCAN, and TCRdist sequence similarity was added for clustering within HLA-allele-positive subsets. Co-occurrence clustering excluded repertoires with fewer than 30,000 or more than 120,000 public chains, plus five with anomalous nucleotide sharing. TCRdb mirrors the immuneACCESS table, restricted to in-frame sequences. Some clones are absent from its copies; in checked studies, under half trace to an unresolved V gene, and the reason for the others is unknown. V and J calls and clone size are as listed in that table; D and trimming were resolved from the DNA. In all, the sample holds over 150,000 clones, and roughly 79% of those were seen once. Roughly 2.8% of the sample belongs to the ten largest clones.

In total, more than 500 healthy bone marrow donors made up the cohort. All cohort members were sampled while nominally healthy, although unrecorded immune exposures were likely present. The donor tested CMV seronegative and was one of the 352 seronegative cohort members. Every donor gave a peripheral blood sample, and the peripheral blood mononuclear cells from that sample were used for TCR beta sequencing. The Qiagen DNeasy Blood Extraction Kit was used to extract genomic DNA from the blood cell samples. Comments on this clone: The antigen this receptor binds is unknown. No qualities accompany the bases; no much larger clone lies one base away.

Sequences SNHLY (CDR1) and FYNNEI (CDR2) are obtained from the germline V gene. Counted from cysteine to phenylalanine, this CDR3 has 17 amino acids. Kept here is only the CDR3 DNA, which spans 51 bases and is read in frame from base 1. At the junction V is shortened by 3 bases and J by 3 bases; bases outside the gene matches: 8. The sample taken for sequencing was PBMCs. Recombination connected TRBV2 to TRBJ1-2, with 12 middle bases fitting TRBD1. This TCR came from a man aged 18 to 29 in good health and CMV-seronegative. The nucleotide sequence reads as follows: TGTGCCAGCAGTGAGGGGACAGGGGGCCTCACTGACTATGGCTACACCTTC. This yields the protein CASSEGTGGLTDYGYTF.